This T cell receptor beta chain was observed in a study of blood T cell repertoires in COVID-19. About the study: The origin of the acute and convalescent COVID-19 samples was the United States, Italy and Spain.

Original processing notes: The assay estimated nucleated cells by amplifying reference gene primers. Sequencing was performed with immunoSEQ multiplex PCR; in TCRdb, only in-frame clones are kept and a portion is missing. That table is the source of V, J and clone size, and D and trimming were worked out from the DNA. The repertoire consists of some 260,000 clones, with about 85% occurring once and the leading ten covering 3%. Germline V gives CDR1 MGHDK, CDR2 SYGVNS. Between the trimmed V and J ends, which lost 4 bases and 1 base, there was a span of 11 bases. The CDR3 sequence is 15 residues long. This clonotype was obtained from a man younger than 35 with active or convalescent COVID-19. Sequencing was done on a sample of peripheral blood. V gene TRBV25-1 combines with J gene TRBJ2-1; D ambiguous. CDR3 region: CASSGGGRSYNEQFF. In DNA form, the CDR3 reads TGTGCCAGCAGTGGAGGCGGAAGGTCCTACAATGAGCAGTTCTTC.